The 5 T cell receptor beta chains below come from one sample, sequenced in a study of Graves' ophthalmopathy and Graves' hyperthyroidism. Amplifying from RNA transcripts, the study obtained TCR beta CDR3 regions. An opening RT-PCR round employed HTBI primers and preceded a second-round multiplex PCR. In TCRdb, the multiplex PCR reads were re-called with MiXCR into one record per CDR3 protein. The sample lists about 1.2 million distinct CDR3 sequences, about 36% seen once, with 11% in the top ten. The material sequenced was peripheral blood or thyroid tissue (not recorded which). The receptors here all came from an adult man with Graves' hyperthyroidism.

V and J are TRBV6-2 or TRBV6-3 and TRBJ2-7; D is ambiguous. V dropped 5 bases and J dropped 6 bases, with 8 bases sitting between them. The CDR3 spans 11 residues. Germline V gene data show CDR1 as MNHEY and CDR2 as SVGEGT. The DNA of the CDR3 is TGTGCCAGCAGTCTATCTATCGAGCAGTACTTC. Its translation: CASSLSIEQYF.

For this clonotype: A read error may explain this, as a much larger clone is one base away. The V gene is TRBV13, the J gene TRBJ1-1; 7 nucleotides match TRBD1. The CDR3 runs to 14 residues. Germline V gives CDR1 PRHDT, CDR2 FYEKMQ (reference sequence). The CDR3 nucleotides are TGTGCCAGCAGACCCGGGACAGTGGGAACTGGAGCTTTCTTT. Translating gives CASRPGTVGTGAFF.

The chain is built from TRBV7-2 and TRBJ2-2; D may be TRBD2 (5 bases). The CDR3 is 17 residues long. Germline V lookup: CDR1 SGHTA, CDR2 FQGNSA. V was trimmed by 5 bases and J by 0 bases, leaving 16 bases between them. DNA of the CDR3: TGTGCCAGCAGCCTTACCACGACTAATCCGAACACCGGGGAGCTGTTTTTT. This codes for CASSLTTTNPNTGELFF.

V gene TRBV29-1 combines with J gene TRBJ2-5; D is undetermined. The CDR3 is made up of 12 amino acids. Germline CDR1 reads SQVTM; CDR2 reads ANQGSEA. V gave up 3 bases and J gave up 2 bases, with 7 bases separating them. CDR3 region: CSVDRQQETQYF. As DNA, the CDR3 is TGCAGCGTTGATAGGCAGCAAGAGACCCAGTACTTC.

The rearrangement links TRBV6-5 to TRBJ2-5; the D gene is possibly TRBD2 (7 bases). CDR1 is MNHEY, CDR2 SVGAGI, per germline. The length of the CDR3 is 15 residues. Trimming stripped 6 bases from V and 2 bases from J, with 16 bases between. The CDR3 here is CASSAPGGRQETQYF. The CDR3 DNA reads as TGTGCCAGCAGCGCGCCCGGGGGGCGGCAAGAGACCCAGTACTTC.